A single T cell receptor beta chain is shown here with its context. Its antigen remains unidentified. A read error may account for a junction end that differs from germline. A second roughly 7 to 11 cycle PCR used barcoded and J-beta primers. A single record per CDR3 protein comes from TCRdb applying MiXCR to the 5' RACE reads. The repertoire has roughly 680,000 distinct CDR3 sequences, around 20% of them found once; the top ten carry roughly 3.6%. This sample is drawn from a study of blood T cells in healthy people across ages. Turning to the study itself: Template switching captured about one barcoded beta molecule per two T cells. Study-wide results and limits: While age rose, TCR beta diversity per million T cells dropped in a roughly linear way. Estimates based on one million T cells were treated as lower bounds.

Germline V gene data show CDR1 as SGHKS and CDR2 as YYEKEE (reference sequence). The CDR3 runs 14 residues. This TCR was recovered from a man between 65 and 85 years old in good health. The chain links TRBV5-5 to TRBJ2-5; D might be TRBD2 (5 bases). The sequencing input was blood. As DNA, the CDR3 is TGTGCCAGCAGCCCCGGACTTTCCAAAGAGGCCCAGTACTTC. This translates into CASSPGLSKEAQYF.